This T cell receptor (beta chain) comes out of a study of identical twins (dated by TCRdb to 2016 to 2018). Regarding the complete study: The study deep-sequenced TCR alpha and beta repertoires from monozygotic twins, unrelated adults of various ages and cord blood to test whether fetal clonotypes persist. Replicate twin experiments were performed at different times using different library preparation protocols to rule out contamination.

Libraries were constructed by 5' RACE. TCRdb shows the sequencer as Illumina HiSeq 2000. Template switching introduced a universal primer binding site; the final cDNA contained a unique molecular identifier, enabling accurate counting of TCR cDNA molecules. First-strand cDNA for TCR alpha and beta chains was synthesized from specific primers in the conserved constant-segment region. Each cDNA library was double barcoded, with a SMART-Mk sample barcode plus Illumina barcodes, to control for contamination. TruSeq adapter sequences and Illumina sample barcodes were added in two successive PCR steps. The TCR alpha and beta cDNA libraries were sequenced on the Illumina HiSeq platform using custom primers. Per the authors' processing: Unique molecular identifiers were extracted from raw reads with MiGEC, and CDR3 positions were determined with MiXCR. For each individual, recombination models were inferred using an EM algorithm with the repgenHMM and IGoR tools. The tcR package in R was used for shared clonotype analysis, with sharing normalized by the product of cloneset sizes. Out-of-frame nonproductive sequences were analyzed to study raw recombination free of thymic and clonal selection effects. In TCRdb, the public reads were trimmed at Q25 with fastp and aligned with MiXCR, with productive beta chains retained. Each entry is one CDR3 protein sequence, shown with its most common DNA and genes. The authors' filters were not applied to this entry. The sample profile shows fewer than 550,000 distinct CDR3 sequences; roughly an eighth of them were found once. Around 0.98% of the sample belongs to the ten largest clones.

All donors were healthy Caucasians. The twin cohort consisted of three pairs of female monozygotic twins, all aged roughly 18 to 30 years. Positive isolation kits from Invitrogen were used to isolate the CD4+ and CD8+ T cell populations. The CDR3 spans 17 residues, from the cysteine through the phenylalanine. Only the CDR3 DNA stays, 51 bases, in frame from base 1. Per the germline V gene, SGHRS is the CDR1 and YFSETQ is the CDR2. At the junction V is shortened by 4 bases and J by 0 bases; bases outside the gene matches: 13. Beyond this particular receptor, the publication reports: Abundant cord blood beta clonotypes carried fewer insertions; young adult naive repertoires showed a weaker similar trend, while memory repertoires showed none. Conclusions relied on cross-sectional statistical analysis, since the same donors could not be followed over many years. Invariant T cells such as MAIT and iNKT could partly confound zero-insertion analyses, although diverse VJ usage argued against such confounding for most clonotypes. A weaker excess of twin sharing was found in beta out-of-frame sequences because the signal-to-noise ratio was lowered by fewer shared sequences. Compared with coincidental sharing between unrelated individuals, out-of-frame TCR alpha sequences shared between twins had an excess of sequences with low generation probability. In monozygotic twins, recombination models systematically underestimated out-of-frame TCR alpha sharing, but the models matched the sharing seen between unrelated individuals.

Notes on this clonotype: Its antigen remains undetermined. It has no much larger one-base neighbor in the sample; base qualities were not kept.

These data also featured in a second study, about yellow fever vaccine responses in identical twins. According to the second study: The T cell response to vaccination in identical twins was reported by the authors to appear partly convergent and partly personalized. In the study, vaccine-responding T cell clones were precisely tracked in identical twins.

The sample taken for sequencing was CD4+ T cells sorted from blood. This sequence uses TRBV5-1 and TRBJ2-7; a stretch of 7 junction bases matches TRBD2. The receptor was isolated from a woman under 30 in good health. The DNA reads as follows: TGCGCCAGCAGCCGACACCCCTCTAGCGGAAGCTCCTACGAGCAGTACTTC. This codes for CASSRHPSSGSSYEQYF. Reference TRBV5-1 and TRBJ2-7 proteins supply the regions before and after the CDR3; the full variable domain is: KAGVTQTPRYLIKTRGQQVTLSCSPISGHRSVSWYQQTPGQGLQFLFEYFSETQRNKGNFPGRFSGRQFSNSRSEMNVSTLELGDSALYLCASSRHPSSGSSYEQYFGPGTRLTVT.